Each of the 5 T cell receptor beta chains below was sequenced from the same sample in a study of blood T cell repertoires in COVID-19. Only in-frame clones appear in the TCRdb table, and some are missing; sequencing was by immunoSEQ multiplex PCR. Among some 200,000 clones, 75% to 90% were seen once, and the ten largest hold less than 4.5%. Sequenced material: PBMCs or T cells enriched from blood (not recorded which). The receptors come from a woman between 35 and 50 years old with acute COVID-19.

The chain is built from TRBV5-1 and TRBJ1-1, with a weak D call TRBD1 (6 bases). The CDR3 extends over 18 amino acids. Trimming left V 3 bases short and J 6 bases short, with 27 bases between. CDR1 and CDR2 (germline): SGHRS, YFSETQ. The CDR3 is CASSSKSGTPLGIPEAFF. Here the CDR3 DNA reads TGCGCCAGCAGCTCAAAGTCCGGGACACCCCTAGGGATCCCTGAAGCTTTCTTT.

Only one count was recorded for this clone. J is TRBJ1-4 and V is TRBV4-1; D perhaps matches TRBD1 (5 bases). The germline V and J ends were trimmed by 2 bases and 8 bases, with 21 bases remaining between them. Germline CDR1 and CDR2: MGHRA and YSYEKL. This CDR3 is built from 17 residues. The CDR3 loop reads CASSQSEVGRVEEKLFF. The CDR3 nucleotides are TGCGCCAGCAGCCAATCCGAGGTGGGCAGGGTGGAAGAAAAACTGTTTTTT.

This chain uses TRBV7-8 with TRBJ1-2; D is unclear. The CDR3 runs 14 residues. In germline, CDR1 is SGHVS, CDR2 FQNEAQ. Trimming took off 5 bases at V and 6 bases at J, with 16 bases between the two ends. The CDR3 DNA reads TGTGCCAGCAGCCCACGGGAAGGGAGCCATGGCTACACCTTC. Amino acid sequence: CASSPREGSHGYTF.

The gene calls are TRBV13 and TRBJ1-2; TRBD1 agrees at 8 bases. The CDR3 sequence is 17 residues long. The V gene's germline CDR1 is PRHDT and CDR2 FYEKMQ (reference sequence). Germline trimming cut 0 bases from V and 1 base from J; bases unmatched to any gene: 7. Here the CDR3 DNA reads TGTGCCAGCAGCTTAGGGCAGGGGGCCCCCGTTAACTATGGCTACACCTTC. Its translation is CASSLGQGAPVNYGYTF.

CDR3 sequence: CASSPTTGGRLENYGYTF. CDR3 sequence (DNA): TGTGCCAGCTCACCAACGACGGGGGGGCGCCTAGAGAACTATGGCTACACCTTC. V usage is TRBV18 and J usage is TRBJ1-2; tentative D call: TRBD1 (6 bases). With 2 bases removed from V and 2 bases from J, the gap between germline ends came to 21 bases. The germline V gene has CDR1 KGHSH and CDR2 LQKENI. The CDR3 extends over 18 amino acids.